The 31 T cell receptor beta chains reported below all come from one sample, sequenced in a study of OX40 agonist ivuxolimab in advanced cancers. Sequenced by immunoSEQ multiplex PCR; TCRdb stores in-frame clones only, minus some. The sample holds 44,000 or so clones, 79% seen once. Sequences were derived from CD4+ or CD8+ T cells sorted from blood, sampled in a trial of the OX40 agonist ivuxolimab. The receptors here all came from an adult with an advanced solid tumor such as melanoma, head and neck, liver or kidney cancer.

The chain carries TRBV28 and TRBJ1-6; possibly TRBD1 for D (5 bases). Trimming removed 6 bases at V and 7 bases at J, with 16 bases between. Germline V gene lookup returns CDR1 MDHEN and CDR2 SYDVKM. This CDR3 spans 15 amino acids. The CDR3 loop reads CASRVGGTLNSPLHF. CDR3 in DNA: TGTGCCAGCAGGGTGGGAGGGACCCTCAATTCACCCCTCCACTTT.

The chain employs TRBV7-6 and TRBJ1-3; D is ambiguous. CDR1 is SGHVS, CDR2 FNYEAQ, per germline. The CDR3 length is 15 residues. V was cut by 2 bases and J by 0 bases, with 8 bases left in between. The CDR3 DNA reads as TGTGCCAGCAGCTTAAAAAGAAGCTCTGGAAACACCATATATTTT. This codes for CASSLKRSSGNTIYF.

The chain couples TRBV7-3 to TRBJ1-1, with 7 bases identical to TRBD1. V lost 4 bases to trimming and J lost 5 bases; unmatched junction nucleotides: 13. CDR1 is SGHTA, CDR2 FQGTGA, per germline. This CDR3 contains 16 residues. CDR3 sequence (DNA): TGTGCCAGCAGCTCGACCGGGACAGCCGAGGCGACTGAAGCTTTCTTT. Protein sequence: CASSSTGTAEATEAFF.

This clone showed up just once. In DNA, the CDR3 is TGTGCCATCAGTGAGTCCGGACAGGGGAATAACTATGGCTACACCTTC. It is translated as CAISESGQGNNYGYTF. The chain joins TRBV10-3 to TRBJ1-2; 9 bases map to TRBD1. The ends lost 0 bases at V and 1 base at J; junction bases unmatched: 3. The CDR3 sequence is 16 residues long. Germline V gene lookup returns CDR1 ENHRY and CDR2 SYGVKD.

The chain couples TRBV19 to TRBJ2-1; 14 nucleotides align to TRBD2. Germline V CDR1 and CDR2: LNHDA, SQIVND (reference sequence). Trimming cost V 5 bases and J 6 bases; bases outside gene matches: 6. CDR3 size: 16 residues. The CDR3 coding sequence is TGTGCCAGTAGTCCACCGACTAGCGGGGGGGGCAATGAGCAGTTCTTC. Protein: CASSPPTSGGGNEQFF.

V and J are TRBV10-3 and TRBJ2-3, with a weak D call TRBD1 (6 bases). Germline V gene data show CDR1 as ENHRY and CDR2 as SYGVKD. V lost 10 bases and J lost 5, with 22 bases in between. The CDR3 covers 15 residues. In nucleotides, the CDR3 is TGTGCCACCCTGGGGGCCGCTACCAGCCTAGATACGCAGTATTTT. Translation: CATLGAATSLDTQYF.

This chain links TRBV7-2 with TRBJ2-5; the D gene is possibly TRBD2 (6 bases). The germline V gene has CDR1 SGHTA and CDR2 FQGNSA. The CDR3 has 16 amino acids. V gave up 4 bases and J gave up 3 bases, with 18 bases separating them. As DNA, the CDR3 is TGTGCCAGCAGCTCCGGGGACCGCGGGATGAAAGAGACCCAGTACTTC. Translating gives CASSSGDRGMKETQYF.

The V call is TRBV28, the J call TRBJ2-3, with no clear D. The germline CDR1 and CDR2 sequences are MDHEN and SYDVKM. The V gene lost 5 bases and the J gene lost 4 bases, with 16 bases spanning the gap. This CDR3 is built from 15 residues. CDR3 sequence reads: CASSPALPAPDTQYF. The CDR3 DNA sequence: TGTGCCAGCAGTCCGGCACTCCCGGCTCCAGATACGCAGTATTTT.

V is TRBV4-3 and J is TRBJ1-6; D gene ambiguous. Between the trimmed V and J ends, which lost 4 bases and 10 bases, there was a span of 17 bases. The germline V gene encodes CDR1 LGHNA and CDR2 YSLEER. The CDR3 extends over 15 amino acids. This CDR3 reads CASSRDAGDISPLHF. The CDR3 coding sequence is TGCGCCAGCAGCCGCGATGCGGGTGACATCTCACCCCTCCACTTT.

The chain carries TRBV7-9 and TRBJ2-3; D may match TRBD1 or TRBD2 (5 bases each). There are 17 residues in the CDR3. V lost 1 base, J lost 0 bases, and 14 bases lay in between. The germline V gene encodes CDR1 SEHNR and CDR2 FQNEAQ (reference sequence). The CDR3 protein is CASSLGWDRTSTDTQYF. In nucleotides, the CDR3 is TGTGCCAGCAGCTTAGGTTGGGACCGAACGAGCACAGATACGCAGTATTTT. Full variable domain (missing parts from reference TRBV7-9 and TRBJ2-3): DTGVSQNPRHKITKRGQNVTFRCDPISEHNRLYWYRQTLGQGPEFLTYFQNEAQLEKSRLLSDRFSAERPKGSFSTLEIQRTEQGDSAMYLCASSLGWDRTSTDTQYFGPGTRLTVL.

This clone counts as medium-sized. This chain joins TRBV4-3 and TRBJ1-2; 7 nucleotides match TRBD1. The ends lost 4 bases at V and 0 bases at J; junction bases unmatched: 5. This CDR3 has 15 residues. Per germline, CDR1 LGHNA and CDR2 YSLEER. The CDR3 sequence: CASSRGGTANYGYTF. CDR3 in DNA: TGCGCCAGCAGCCGGGGAGGGACAGCTAACTATGGCTACACCTTC.

The chain couples TRBV6-5 to TRBJ2-7; D remains unclear. CDR3 size: 15 residues. With 4 bases removed from V and 0 bases from J, the gap between germline ends came to 13 bases. Germline values: CDR1 MNHEY, CDR2 SVGAGI. The CDR3 sequence is CASSWVLENSYEQYF. The CDR3 DNA sequence: TGTGCCAGCAGTTGGGTTCTGGAAAACTCCTACGAGCAGTACTTC.

The rearrangement links TRBV30 to TRBJ1-2; D is unresolved. This CDR3 has 13 residues. Looked up from germline, CDR1 is GTSNPN and CDR2 is SVGIG (reference sequence). Deletions cut 5 bases from V and 6 bases from J, with 16 bases between. The CDR3 sequence is CAWGFFSGNGYTF. CDR3 nucleotides: TGTGCCTGGGGGTTTTTTTCGGGGAATGGCTACACCTTC.

This CDR3 reads CASNRRGTEAFF. Written as DNA, the CDR3 is TGTGCCAGCAATAGGAGGGGCACTGAAGCTTTCTTT. The chain uses TRBV2 and TRBJ1-1, with D tentatively TRBD1 (5 bases). The V and J ends lost 7 bases and 4 bases respectively, with 10 bases between them. The germline gives CDR1 SNHLY, CDR2 FYNNEI. This CDR3 is built from 12 residues.

A single count supports this clone. This chain uses TRBV28 with TRBJ1-4; D is unclear. The CDR3 runs 13 residues. Germline values: CDR1 MDHEN, CDR2 SYDVKM. The V gene lost 6 bases and the J gene lost 8 bases, with 13 bases spanning the gap. The CDR3 sequence: CASSTSPGEKLFF. CDR3 bases: TGTGCCAGCAGCACCTCCCCGGGAGAAAAACTGTTTTTT.

V gene TRBV9 combines with J gene TRBJ2-1; TRBD2 matches 9 bases. This CDR3 contains 15 residues. Germline CDR1 and CDR2: SGDLS and YYNGEE. Trimming at V came to 0 bases and at J to 8 bases, leaving 6 bases not matched to a gene. CDR3 bases: TGTGCCAGCAGCGTAGAAGGTAGCGGGGGCTATGAGCAGTTCTTC. Translation gives CASSVEGSGGYEQFF.

The chain employs TRBV7-9 and TRBJ2-3; D is uncertain. V lost 6 bases, J lost 5 bases, and 9 bases lay in between. Per germline, CDR1 SEHNR and CDR2 FQNEAQ (reference sequence). The CDR3 runs to 12 residues. The CDR3 DNA reads TGTGCCAGCAGTCCAGGCGGAGATACGCAGTATTTT. Its translation: CASSPGGDTQYF. The full variable domain, in which reference TRBV7-9 and TRBJ2-3 provide the parts outside the CDR3, is DTGVSQNPRHKITKRGQNVTFRCDPISEHNRLYWYRQTLGQGPEFLTYFQNEAQLEKSRLLSDRFSAERPKGSFSTLEIQRTEQGDSAMYLCASSPGGDTQYFGPGTRLTVL.

The table lists this clone with a count of one. V usage is TRBV7-2 and J usage is TRBJ2-3; 13 positions match TRBD2. After removal of 6 bases from V and 7 bases from J, the junction contained 10 bases not matched to a gene. Germline CDR1 is SGHTA and CDR2 is FQGNSA. The CDR3 totals 16 residues. CDR3 residues: CASRPTSGGARHTQYF. CDR3 nucleotides: TGTGCCAGCAGGCCCACTAGCGGGGGGGCCCGACATACGCAGTATTTT.

This clone has a single count. The rearrangement links TRBV2 to TRBJ1-2, with TRBD1 as a possible D gene (5 bases). This CDR3 comprises 15 residues. V gave up 10 bases and J gave up 8 bases, with 26 bases separating them. CDR1 and CDR2 from the germline V gene are SNHLY and FYNNEI. This CDR3 reads CATQLSPAQGGGYTF. Written as DNA, the CDR3 is TGTGCCACACAATTATCACCAGCCCAGGGAGGAGGCTACACCTTC.

Within the sample, this clone is medium-sized (0.01 to 0.1%). This chain uses TRBV6-5 with TRBJ1-4; perhaps TRBD1 as D (5 bases). In germline, CDR1 is MNHEY, CDR2 SVGAGI. V was clipped by 9 bases and J by 8 bases, with 19 bases between them. The CDR3 loop spans 14 amino acids. CDR3 protein: CASRGGYGGEKLFF. CDR3 DNA sequence: TGTGCCAGTAGGGGAGGATACGGTGGCGAAAAACTGTTTTTT.

This clone was detected a few times. V gene TRBV5-4 combines with J gene TRBJ1-3; D not certain. CDR3 size: 14 residues. The germline V gene encodes CDR1 SGHNT and CDR2 YYREEE (reference sequence). Trimming took off 4 bases at V and 1 base at J, with 9 bases between the two ends. CDR3 in DNA: TGTGCCAGCAGCAAAGACACATCTGGAAACACCATATATTTT. Residues: CASSKDTSGNTIYF. The variable domain in full, with the rest retrieved from reference TRBV5-4 and TRBJ1-3, is ETGVTQSPTHLIKTRGQQVTLRCSSQSGHNTVSWYQQALGQGPQFIFQYYREEENGRGNFPPRFSGLQFPNYSSELNVNALELDDSALYLCASSKDTSGNTIYFGEGSWLTVV.

This clone was detected a few times. The rearrangement joins TRBV7-3 to TRBJ1-1, with TRBD1 matching over 9 bases. Germline CDR1 SGHTA, CDR2 FQGTGA. This CDR3 region has 16 residues. The trim removed 1 base at V and 8 bases at J, leaving 11 bases unmatched. CDR3 DNA sequence: TGTGCCAGCAGCTTAAACCCGCCGGGACAGGGCTTAGAAGCTTTCTTT. Protein: CASSLNPPGQGLEAFF.

This clone has a handful of counts. The CDR3 DNA reads as TGTGCCAGCAGCCTAGCATCATTAGCTGAAGCTTTCTTT. It specifies CASSLASLAEAFF. The V gene is TRBV13, the J gene TRBJ1-1; D remains unclear. Trimming left V 5 bases short and J 6 bases short, with 13 bases between. The CDR3 spans 13 residues. Germline loops: CDR1 PRHDT, CDR2 FYEKMQ (reference sequence).

The gene calls are TRBV5-8 and TRBJ2-7, with 12 bases lining up with TRBD1. V shed 7 bases, J shed 4 bases, and the junction held 6 bases outside the gene matches. This CDR3 has 14 amino acids. The V gene's germline CDR1 is SGHTS and CDR2 YDEGEE. CDR3 region: CASPGTGGYYEQYF. The CDR3 DNA is TGTGCCAGCCCCGGGACAGGGGGCTATTACGAGCAGTACTTC.

This sequence joins TRBV11-3 and TRBJ2-1; 9 bases are shared with TRBD2. With V trimmed by 5 bases and J by 6 bases, 5 bases remained unmatched. Germline-derived CDR1 and CDR2 are SGHNT and YENEEA. The CDR3 sequence is 14 residues long. The CDR3, as DNA: TGTGCCAGCAGCCCCTTAGCGGGAGCCAATGAGCAGTTCTTC. As protein: CASSPLAGANEQFF.

V gene TRBV7-9 combines with J gene TRBJ1-6; maybe TRBD1 (5 bases). The germline V gene has CDR1 SEHNR and CDR2 FQNEAQ (reference sequence). The germline V and J ends were trimmed by 8 bases and 6 bases, with 20 bases remaining between them. The CDR3 has 16 amino acids. DNA for the CDR3: TGTGCCAGCGGCCCGGCAGGGCGAGGGATTAATTCACCCCTCCACTTT. Amino acid sequence: CASGPAGRGINSPLHF. Together with reference TRBV7-9 and TRBJ1-6, the CDR3 gives the full variable domain: DTGVSQNPRHKITKRGQNVTFRCDPISEHNRLYWYRQTLGQGPEFLTYFQNEAQLEKSRLLSDRFSAERPKGSFSTLEIQRTEQGDSAMYLCASGPAGRGINSPLHFGNGTRLTVT.

The DNA of the CDR3 is TGTGCCAGTAGCCTAACCGGGACCCGCAATGAGCAGTTCTTC. The encoded protein is CASSLTGTRNEQFF. The chain carries TRBV19 and TRBJ2-1; D may match TRBD1 or TRBD2 (5 bases each). The V gene's germline CDR1 is LNHDA and CDR2 SQIVND (reference sequence). Trimming left V 6 bases short and J 6 bases short, with 15 bases between. The CDR3 sequence is 14 residues long.

This chain uses TRBV7-2 with TRBJ2-7, with 8 nucleotides matching TRBD2. Germline CDR1 reads SGHTA; CDR2 reads FQGNSA. This CDR3 contains 13 residues. J was trimmed by 3 bases and V by 8 bases; bases with no gene match: 6. The CDR3 coding sequence is TGTGCCAGCGCGCCCACTAGCGGCTACGAGCAGTACTTC. This encodes CASAPTSGYEQYF.

The chain has TRBV2 and TRBJ2-3; 8 bases match TRBD1. The CDR3 spans 15 residues. The germline V gene has CDR1 SNHLY and CDR2 FYNNEI. The V segment lost 5 bases and the J segment 0 bases; nucleotides outside the gene matches: 4. DNA for the CDR3: TGTGCCAGCAGTAAACAGGGGGTAAGCACAGATACGCAGTATTTT. Protein product: CASSKQGVSTDTQYF.

The CDR3 nucleotides are TGTGCCAGCAGCGTAGATTTGGGGTCAGATACGCAGTATTTT. It codes for CASSVDLGSDTQYF. The V call is TRBV9, the J call TRBJ2-3; no definite D call. The CDR3 runs to 14 residues. V shed 0 bases and J shed 4 bases, with 9 bases lying between them. The germline gives CDR1 SGDLS, CDR2 YYNGEE.

This chain uses TRBV30 with TRBJ2-3, with TRBD2 matching 8 bases. Germline CDR1 GTSNPN, CDR2 SVGIG (reference sequence). Germline trimming cut 5 bases from V and 5 bases from J; bases unmatched to any gene: 6. The CDR3 totals 13 residues. The CDR3 DNA reads TGTGCCTGGGCACGGGAGGGTGAAGATACGCAGTATTTT. Translating it yields CAWAREGEDTQYF.